This note documents a single T cell receptor (beta chain) sequence. Here immunoSEQ multiplex PCR was the method, and the copy in TCRdb shows in-frame clones only, minus some. The data hold about 15,000 clones, with approximately 80% observed a single time. CDR1 and CDR2 from the germline V gene are WNHNN and SYGVQD (reference sequence). V was cut by 6 bases and J by 8 bases, with 13 bases left in between. The CDR3 is 13 amino acids. This entry comes from a study of technical replicates of blood from several donors. The rearrangement links TRBV10-1 to TRBJ1-4; D perhaps matches TRBD1 (6 bases). Sequencing was done on a sample of PBMCs. This TCR was recovered from a human donor in good health. Written as DNA, the CDR3 is TGCGCCAGCAGCCAGGGGAGTGGCGAAAAACTGTTTTTT. Translation gives CASSQGSGEKLFF.